This TCR beta chain was sequenced in a study of blood T cell repertoires in COVID-19. Clones were read by immunoSEQ multiplex PCR, and TCRdb kept only the in-frame ones, dropping some. This repertoire shows around 140,000 clones, over 70% found once; its top ten account for 1.5% to 2%. The TCR originated in a woman between 45 and 60 years old with acute or convalescent COVID-19. The source material was peripheral blood.

The DNA of the CDR3 is TGTGCCAGCCGCACAGCCGTTCGGGGCTACACCTTC. Its translation: CASRTAVRGYTF. The J gene is TRBJ1-2, the V gene TRBV6-5; D is unresolved. This CDR3 spans 12 amino acids. Germline CDR1 reads MNHEY; CDR2 reads SVGAGI. V lost 8 bases, J lost 8 bases, and 15 bases lay in between.